This is a list of T cell receptor beta chains from one sample in a study of CD8+CD57+ T cells in acquired aplastic anemia. MiXCR, applied by TCRdb to the reads, yields one record per CDR3 protein. Of more than 250,000 distinct CDR3 sequences listed, roughly 82% were seen once; the top ten hold around 40%. Sequences were obtained from sorted CD4+, CD8+, or CD8+CD57+ T cells (not recorded which) from PBMCs. Source of these receptors: a human donor with aplastic anemia. Each CDR3 is given with its conserved first and last residue. A D gene is named only where the DNA matches it firmly. Rows give clone size only sometimes, using once, few, many, or a class for an expanded clone.

d_call,v_call,clone_size,j_call,cdr3_aa,cdr3_nt
TRBD2,TRBV15,once,TRBJ2-7,CATSGSREGLYREQYF,TGTGCCACCAGCGGATCGCGGGAGGGGCTCTACCGCGAGCAGTACTTC
-,TRBV7-2,-,TRBJ1-6,CASSLARNSPLHF,TGTGCCAGCAGCTTAGCGCGCAATTCACCCCTCCACTTT
-,TRBV9,once,TRBJ2-5,CASSEGVSRNEPQYF,TGTGCCAGCAGCGAAGGGGTCTCGAGAAATGAGCCCCAGTACTTC
TRBD2,TRBV7-2,-,TRBJ2-3,CASSLLAGDPTDTQYF,TGTGCCAGCAGCCTATTGGCGGGGGATCCCACAGATACGCAGTATTTT
-,TRBV9,-,TRBJ2-5,CASGGAGKNQYFF,TGTGCCAGCGGAGGAGCTGGGAAAAATCAGTACTTCTTC
TRBD2,TRBV7-2,-,TRBJ2-1,CASSLAGSGGRHYQFF,TGTGCCAGCAGCTTAGCGGGAAGCGGGGGGAGGCATTATCAGTTCTTC
-,TRBV7-2,-,TRBJ1-2,CASSLERAELVYGYTF,TGCGCCAGCAGCTTGGAAAGGGCGGAGCTCGTATATGGCTACACCTTC
-,TRBV15,-,TRBJ2-5,CATSRDKGSPSPPQYF,TGTGCCACCAGCAGAGATAAAGGCTCCCCCTCGCCGCCCCAGTACTTC
TRBD1,TRBV6-6,-,TRBJ2-2,CASKPGLQGVSNTGELFF,TGTGCCAGCAAGCCAGGATTACAGGGGGTTTCGAACACCGGGGAGCTGTTTTTT
TRBD1,TRBV24-1,-,TRBJ1-4,CATSDKKTGVINEKLFF,TGTGCCACCAGTGACAAGAAAACAGGGGTCATTAATGAAAAACTGTTTTTT
-,TRBV9,once,TRBJ2-1,CASSLVGFHEQLFF,TGTGCCAGCAGTTTAGTGGGGTTCCATGAGCAGTTGTTCTTC
TRBD1,TRBV11-3,-,TRBJ1-1,CASGLDLTGTEAFF,TGTGCCAGCGGCTTGGATCTGACAGGGACTGAAGCTTTCTTT
TRBD1,TRBV7-9,-,TRBJ2-7,CASSLPGQGFEQYF,TGTGCCAGCAGCTTACCGGGACAGGGGTTCGAGCAGTACTTC
TRBD2,TRBV7-2,-,TRBJ2-3,CASSLAGGAGTEAF,TGTGCCAGCAGCTTGGCGGGGGGGGCAGGGACTGAAGCTTTT
-,TRBV7-6,-,TRBJ2-6,CASTLAHGPKEANVLTF,TGTGCCAGCACCTTAGCCCACGGGCCCAAAGAGGCCAACGTCCTGACTTTC
-,TRBV5-6,-,TRBJ1-2,CASSLGSDDNYGYTF,TGTGCCAGCAGCTTGGGGTCGGACGATAACTATGGCTACACCTTC
-,TRBV7-2,-,TRBJ1-5,CASSPDRSPNQPQHF,TGTGCCAGCAGCCCAGACAGGTCTCCCAATCAGCCCCAGCATTTT
-,TRBV7-3,-,TRBJ2-3,CASSSADTQYFGPYF,-
-,TRBV19,-,TRBJ1-2,CASSGAGRSSNEHIF,TGTGCCAGTAGTGGGGCAGGGAGGTCTTCCAATGAGCACATCTTC
-,TRBV2,-,TRBJ1-4,CASSPTWFTNEQLFF,TGTGCCAGCAGTCCGACGTGGTTCACTAATGAGCAGTTGTTTTTT
TRBD1,TRBV7-9,-,TRBJ1-1,CASCLEATGDAEAFF,TGTGCCAGCTGCTTAGAGGCCACAGGGGATGCTGAAGCTTTCTTT
-,TRBV9,-,TRBJ1-1,CASSAELTGIDKAFF,TGTGCCAGCAGCGCCGAGCTGACAGGAATAGATAAGGCTTTCTTT
TRBD2,TRBV7-9,-,TRBJ2-3,CASSLEGLAATDTQYF,TGTGCCAGCAGCTTGGAGGGGCTAGCGGCGACAGATACGCAGTATTTT
-,TRBV9,-,TRBJ1-1,CASSLGLAANTVAFF,TGTGCCAGCAGCTTAGGGCTGGCCGCGAACACTGTTGCTTTCTTT
-,TRBV7-9,-,TRBJ2-3,CASSLAGSSGAKDF,TGTGCCAGCAGCTTAGCGGGAAGTTCCGGGGCCAAGGACTTT
-,TRBV7-9,-,TRBJ1-5,CASSKDGAPQPQHF,TGTGCCAGCAGCAAGGACGGAGCTCCTCAGCCCCAGCATTTT
TRBD2,TRBV19,-,TRBJ2-3,CASSVPAGAGNEQYF,TGTGCCAGTAGTGTCCCTGCGGGAGCGGGCAATGAGCAGTATTTT
-,TRBV7-2,once,TRBJ2-4,CASGLAGDVLEF,TGTGCCAGCGGCTTGGCTGGGGACGTGCTCGAATTC
-,TRBV7-8,-,TRBJ2-7,CASSLTGEGYTQYF,TGTGCCAGCAGCTTAACAGGGGAGGGCTATACGCAGTATTTC
-,TRBV7-7,-,TRBJ1-1,CASSAQGKTPKAFF,TGTGCCAGCAGCGCACAGGGTAAGACCCCTAAAGCTTTCTTT
-,TRBV9,-,TRBJ1-1,CASSLYLTSYTEAFF,TGTGCCAGCAGCTTATATCTGACATCCTACACTGAAGCTTTCTTT
-,TRBV9,-,TRBJ2-1,CASSALAGNTGGGNEQFF,TGTGCCAGCAGCGCATTAGCGGGTAACACAGGGGGGGGGAATGAGCAGTTCTTC
-,TRBV7-8,-,TRBJ2-7,CASSMSVNSPGEQYF,TGTGCCAGTAGTATGTCGGTTAACAGCCCTGGAGAGCAGTACTTC
TRBD2,TRBV7-8,-,TRBJ2-3,CASSLAGGPAAQQYF,TGTGCCAGCAGCTTAGCGGGAGGGCCCGCGGCGCAGCAGTATTTT
TRBD1,TRBV7-2,-,TRBJ1-5,CASSHTGAPHQHF,TGCGCCAGCAGCCATACAGGGGCTCCCCACCAGCATTTT
-,TRBV11-3,-,TRBJ1-2,CASSLGGARNYGYTF,TGCGCCAGCAGCTTGGGAGGGGCCCGAAACTATGGCTACACCTTC
TRBD1,TRBV19,-,TRBJ2-7,CATPGTGVDEQYF,TGTGCCACTCCCGGGACAGGGGTCGACGAGCAGTACTTC
-,TRBV5-4,-,TRBJ1-1,CASSHPTGNTEAFF,TGTGCCAGCAGCCACCCGACAGGGAACACTGAAGCTTTCTTT
-,TRBV11-3,-,TRBJ2-3,CASSVSVHAQYF,TGTGCCAGCAGCGTAAGTGTTCATGCGCAGTATTTT
-,TRBV2,-,TRBJ1-5,CASSGTDGQPQHF,TGTGCCAGCAGTGGGACAGATGGTCAGCCCCAGCATTTT
-,TRBV19,many,TRBJ2-2,CASKWGPNTGELFF,TGTGCCAGTAAATGGGGGCCGAACACCGGGGAGCTGTTTTTT
-,TRBV7-8,-,TRBJ1-2,CASSWRGEANYGYTF,TGTGCCAGCAGCTGGCGTGGAGAGGCGAACTATGGCTACACCTTC
-,TRBV11-3,-,TRBJ1-2,CASSLEGNSYGYTF,TGTGCCAGCAGCTTAGAGGGGAATAGCTATGGCTACACCTTC
TRBD2,TRBV7-9,-,TRBJ2-3,CASSFERSGGRHDF,TGTGCCAGCAGCTTTGAAAGAAGCGGGGGGAGGCATGATTTT
-,TRBV9,-,TRBJ2-5,CASSGGRGGEYTYF,TGTGCCAGCAGCGGGGGTAGGGGGGGAGAGTACACCTACTTC
-,TRBV7-6,-,TRBJ2-3,CASSLGELPETVHF,TGTGCCAGCAGCTTAGGGGAGCTCCCAGAAACAGTACATTTT
-,TRBV9,-,TRBJ2-2,CASSVVDLGDGELFF,TGTGCCAGCAGCGTAGTAGATCTAGGCGACGGGGAGCTGTTTTTT
TRBD2,TRBV7-8,-,TRBJ2-3,CASSLAGGAVTQHYF,TGTGCCAGCAGCTTAGCGGGAGGGGCCGTGACGCAGCATTATTTT
-,TRBV19,-,TRBJ1-1,CASSIALGGNTEPFF,TGTGCCAGTAGTATAGCTCTGGGAGGCAACACTGAACCTTTCTTT
-,TRBV2,many,TRBJ1-1,CASKKWSNTEAFF,TGTGCCAGCAAGAAATGGTCGAACACTGAAGCTTTCTTT
TRBD2,TRBV7-6,-,TRBJ2-3,CASSLAPLAAKTQF,TGTGCCAGCAGCTTAGCGCCCCTAGCGGCTAAGACCCAGTTT
-,TRBV7-9,-,TRBJ1-1,CAYDVAPSQETQYFF,TGTGCCTACGACGTAGCGCCGTCACAAGAGACCCAGTACTTCTTT
TRBD2,TRBV7-3,-,TRBJ2-3,CASSLSRGASGDYF,TGTGCCAGCAGCTTAAGTCGCGGGGCTAGCGGTGACTATTTT
-,TRBV7-9,-,TRBJ2-1,CASSLEGSYGANVQFF,TGTGCCAGCAGCTTAGAGGGTAGCTACGGGGCCAATGTGCAGTTCTTC
TRBD1,TRBV6-5,once,TRBJ2-7,CASRTPGQGPYEQYF,TGTGCCAGCAGGACACCGGGACAGGGACCTTACGAGCAGTACTTC
-,TRBV11-3,-,TRBJ1-1,CASSLDLNGNTEAFF,TGTGCCAGCAGCTTAGACCTAAACGGGAACACTGAAGCTTTCTTT
-,TRBV2,few,TRBJ2-5,CASTQQETQYF,TGTGCCAGCACCCAGCAAGAGACCCAGTACTTC
-,TRBV4-2,-,TRBJ2-7,CASSQEKEGDEQYF,TGTGCCAGCAGCCAAGAGAAGGAAGGGGACGAGCAGTACTTC